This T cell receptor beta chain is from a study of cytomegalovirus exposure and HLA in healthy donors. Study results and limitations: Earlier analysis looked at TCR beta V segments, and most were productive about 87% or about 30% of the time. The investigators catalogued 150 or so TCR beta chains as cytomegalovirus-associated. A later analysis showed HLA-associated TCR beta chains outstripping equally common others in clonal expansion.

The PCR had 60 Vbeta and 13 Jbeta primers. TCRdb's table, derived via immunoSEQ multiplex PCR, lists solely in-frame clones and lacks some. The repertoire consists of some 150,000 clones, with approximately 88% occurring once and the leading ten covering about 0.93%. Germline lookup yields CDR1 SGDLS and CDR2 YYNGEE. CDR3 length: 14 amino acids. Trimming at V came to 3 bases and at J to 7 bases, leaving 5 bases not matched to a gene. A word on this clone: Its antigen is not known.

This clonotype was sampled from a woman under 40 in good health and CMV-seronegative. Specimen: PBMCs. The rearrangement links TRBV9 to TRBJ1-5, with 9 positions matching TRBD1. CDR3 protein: CASSEGTGWQPQHF. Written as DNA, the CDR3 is TGTGCCAGCAGCGAGGGGACAGGGTGGCAGCCCCAGCATTTT.